This section outlines one TCR beta chain sequence together with its context. Per germline, CDR1 SGHRS and CDR2 YFSETQ. Trimming removed 1 base at V and 0 bases at J, with 11 bases between. The CDR3 covers 17 residues. The data belong to a study of blood T cell repertoires in COVID-19. The protocol was immunoSEQ multiplex PCR, while the TCRdb copy is restricted to in-frame clones and leaves out a portion. The profile shows just under 65,000 clones, around 82% of them singletons. This sequence was found in a man in his fifties or sixties with COVID-19, enrolled during active disease. Sequenced material: peripheral blood. The chain combines TRBV5-1 with TRBJ2-6; TRBD1 might be the D (6 bases). In DNA, the CDR3 is TGCGCCAGCAGCTTGATTGGACAGAGCTCTGGGGCCAACGTCCTGACTTTC. Amino acids: CASSLIGQSSGANVLTF.